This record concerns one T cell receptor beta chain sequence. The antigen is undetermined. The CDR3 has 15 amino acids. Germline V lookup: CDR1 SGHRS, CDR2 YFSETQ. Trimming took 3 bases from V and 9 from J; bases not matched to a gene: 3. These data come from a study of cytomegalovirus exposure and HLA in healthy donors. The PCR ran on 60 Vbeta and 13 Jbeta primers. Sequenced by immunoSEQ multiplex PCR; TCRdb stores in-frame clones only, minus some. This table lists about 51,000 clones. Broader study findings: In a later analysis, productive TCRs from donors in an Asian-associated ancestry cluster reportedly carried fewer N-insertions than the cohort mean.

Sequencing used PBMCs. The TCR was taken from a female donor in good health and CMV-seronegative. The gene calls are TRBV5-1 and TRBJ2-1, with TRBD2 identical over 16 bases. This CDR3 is CASSSGLAGGSEQFF. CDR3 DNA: TGCGCCAGCAGCTCGGGACTAGCGGGAGGGAGTGAGCAGTTCTTC.